This is a list of T cell receptor beta chains from one sample in a study of Graves' ophthalmopathy and Graves' hyperthyroidism. In TCRdb, the multiplex PCR reads were re-called with MiXCR into one record per CDR3 protein. The profile shows roughly 480,000 distinct CDR3 sequences, 13% to 15% of them singletons. Sequencing used blood. The receptor source for this set is a woman in her 30s with Graves' ophthalmopathy. CDR3s include the opening cysteine and the closing phenylalanine or tryptophan. D genes are given only for firm matches. Only some rows state a clone size, as once, few, many or a class for expanded clones.

j_call d_call v_call clone_size cdr3_aa cdr3_nt
TRBJ2-2 TRBD2 TRBV10-2 - CASTGLTNTGELFF TGCGCCAGCACGGGACTAACGAACACCGGGGAGCTGTTTTTT
TRBJ2-5 - TRBV7-9 many CASSTGREETQYF TGTGCCAGCAGCACCGGGAGAGAAGAGACCCAGTACTTC
TRBJ2-5 - TRBV20-1 few CSAKDWRDQETQYF TGCAGTGCCAAAGATTGGCGGGATCAAGAGACCCAGTACTTC
TRBJ2-2 - TRBV7-3 many CASSPNGVRVTGELFF TGTGCCAGCAGCCCAAATGGCGTCAGAGTCACCGGGGAGCTGTTTTTT
TRBJ2-7 TRBD1 TRBV12-3/TRBV12-4 - CVSSLTRTGDEQYF TGTGTCAGCAGTCTAACTAGGACAGGGGACGAGCAGTACTTC
TRBJ1-3 TRBD1 TRBV14 - CASSQEGDRPGSGNTIYF TGTGCCAGCAGCCAAGAGGGGGACAGGCCTGGCTCTGGAAACACCATATATTTT
TRBJ1-1 - TRBV19 - CATTREGGTEAFF TGTGCCACTACGCGGGAGGGGGGCACTGAAGCTTTCTTT
TRBJ2-2 TRBD1 TRBV25-1 many CASSDLQGQGSKATGELFF TGTGCCAGCAGTGACTTGCAGGGACAGGGAAGTAAAGCCACCGGGGAGCTGTTTTTT
TRBJ2-6 - TRBV12-3/TRBV12-4 few CASRTESGANVLTF TGTGCCAGCAGGACAGAATCTGGGGCCAACGTCCTGACTTTC
TRBJ2-7 TRBD2 TRBV5-1 many CASSTGTSGVNYEQYF TGCGCCAGCAGCACGGGGACTAGCGGGGTTAATTACGAGCAGTACTTC
TRBJ2-7 - TRBV25-1 few CASTLDVGDEQYF TGTGCCAGCACGCTCGATGTCGGCGACGAGCAGTACTTC
TRBJ2-7 TRBD1 TRBV5-1 many CASSTSGQGTVEQYF TGCGCCAGCAGCACCTCCGGACAGGGGACGGTCGAGCAGTACTTC
TRBJ2-5 TRBD2 TRBV11-2 many CASSLEASGQETQYF TGTGCCAGCAGCTTAGAGGCTAGCGGCCAAGAGACCCAGTACTTC
TRBJ2-2 TRBD2 TRBV6-1 few CASSPDWREANTGELFF TGTGCCAGCAGTCCGGACTGGCGGGAGGCAAACACCGGGGAGCTGTTTTTT
TRBJ1-3 - TRBV15 many CATSMDSGNTIYF TGTGCCACCAGCATGGATTCTGGAAACACCATATATTTT
TRBJ1-1 - TRBV4-1 many CASSQEVRGGANTEAFF TGCGCCAGCAGCCAAGAGGTCCGAGGGGGGGCGAACACTGAAGCTTTCTTT
TRBJ2-4 TRBD2 TRBV7-2 many CASSLRLAGGQNIQYF TGTGCCAGCAGCTTACGCCTAGCGGGGGGCCAAAACATTCAGTACTTC
TRBJ1-1 - TRBV7-9 many CASSLDTDTNTEAFF TGTGCCAGCAGCTTAGATACGGATACGAACACTGAAGCTTTCTTT
TRBJ1-5 TRBD1 TRBV28 many CASRRTTGIYQPQHF TGTGCCAGCAGGAGAACGACAGGGATTTATCAGCCCCAGCATTTT
TRBJ2-7 - TRBV28 many CASSLSQTWDLSSYEQYF TGTGCCAGCAGTTTATCCCAAACGTGGGACCTGAGCTCCTACGAGCAGTACTTC
TRBJ2-7 - TRBV4-2 - CASSQAELSSYEQYF TGTGCCAGCAGCCAAGCGGAGCTGAGCTCCTACGAGCAGTACTTC
TRBJ2-2 - TRBV2 many CASIGTRNTGELFF TGTGCCAGTATAGGGACGCGGAACACCGGGGAGCTGTTTTTT
TRBJ2-5 TRBD2 TRBV12-3/TRBV12-4 - CASSSATSGSQETQYF TGTGCCAGCAGTTCGGCGACTAGCGGGAGTCAAGAGACCCAGTACTTC
TRBJ2-7 - TRBV30 - CAWKESYEQYF TGTGCCTGGAAAGAGTCTTACGAGCAGTACTTC
TRBJ1-5 - TRBV6-5 many CASSYSTNQPQHF TGTGCCAGCAGTTACTCGACCAATCAGCCCCAGCATTTT
TRBJ1-5 - TRBV12-3/TRBV12-4 many CASSFGQNGVQHF TGTGCCAGCAGTTTCGGACAGAATGGGGTTCAGCATTTT